Below, 12 T cell receptor beta chains from the same sample are listed, as sequenced in a study of cytomegalovirus exposure and HLA in healthy donors. Primers for the PCR totalled 60 Vbeta and 13 Jbeta. The table came from immunoSEQ multiplex PCR; TCRdb's copy has only in-frame clones and leaves some out. The table records around 100,000 clones, around 79% of them present only once. Sequenced input: PBMCs. These receptors were obtained from a male donor in good health and CMV-seropositive.

This clone appeared a single time. This chain connects TRBV9 to TRBJ2-7; possibly TRBD2 for D (7 bases). The ends were cut back, 4 bases at V and 2 bases at J, with 16 bases in the middle. The V gene's germline CDR1 is SGDLS and CDR2 YYNGEE. The CDR3 loop spans 15 amino acids. CDR3 bases: TGTGCCAGCAGCCAAGGGGGGGACGCAACCTACGAGCAGTACTTC. This translates into CASSQGGDATYEQYF. The complete variable domain, with remaining parts taken from reference TRBV9 and TRBJ2-7, reads DSGVTQTPKHLITATGQRVTLRCSPRSGDLSVYWYQQSLDQGLQFLIQYYNGEERAKGNILERFSAQQFPDLHSELNLSSLELGDSALYFCASSQGGDATYEQYFGPGTRLTVT.

The rearrangement joins TRBV5-6 to TRBJ1-5; 9 nucleotides align to TRBD1. Per the germline V gene, CDR1 is SGHDT and CDR2 is YYEEEE. The CDR3 has 15 residues. Trimming cost V 0 bases and J 9 bases; bases outside gene matches: 7. The CDR3 sequence: CASSLAGTGSRPQHF. The CDR3 bases are TGTGCCAGCAGCTTGGCGGGGACAGGGTCAAGGCCCCAGCATTTT.

This clone appeared a single time. The gene calls are TRBV7-2 and TRBJ1-1; the D gene is possibly TRBD1 (5 bases). From germline, CDR1 is SGHTA and CDR2 FQGNSA. V was cut by 5 bases and J by 1 base, with 8 bases left in between. The CDR3 loop spans 13 amino acids. For the CDR3, the DNA is TGTGCCAGCAGCCGCAGGGCGAACACTGAAGCTTTCTTT. It specifies CASSRRANTEAFF.

This rearrangement joins TRBV7-9 to TRBJ2-7; the match to TRBD1 covers 7 bases. The CDR3 contains 14 residues. CDR1 and CDR2 from the germline V gene are SEHNR and FQNEAQ (reference sequence). Trimming took 5 bases from V and 5 from J; bases not matched to a gene: 9. CDR3 DNA: TGTGCCAGCAGCCCCCGGGACAGTGTTAACGAGCAGTACTTC. Protein: CASSPRDSVNEQYF.

The chain links TRBV25-1 to TRBJ1-6; a weak D match, TRBD1 (6 bases). Per germline, CDR1 MGHDK and CDR2 SYGVNS. Deletions cut 4 bases from V and 6 bases from J, with 16 bases between. The CDR3 is made up of 16 amino acids. Here the CDR3 reads CASSVEQGKANSPLHF. CDR3 nucleotide sequence: TGTGCCAGCAGTGTTGAACAGGGTAAAGCTAATTCACCCCTCCACTTT.

V is TRBV25-1 and J is TRBJ2-3; D uncertain. This CDR3 region has 11 residues. V was shortened by 8 bases and J by 2 bases, with 5 bases between the two germline ends. Germline V gene data show CDR1 as MGHDK and CDR2 as SYGVNS. The CDR3 here is CASSYTDTQYF. For the CDR3, the DNA is TGTGCCAGCTCCTACACAGATACGCAGTATTTT.

The chain couples TRBV7-2 to TRBJ2-5; 7 bases fit TRBD1. J gave up 1 base and V 5 bases, and 4 bases lay outside the gene matches. The germline V gene has CDR1 SGHTA and CDR2 FQGNSA. CDR3 size: 14 residues. This chain's CDR3 is CASSPGTAQETQYF. CDR3 in DNA: TGTGCCAGCAGCCCCGGGACAGCCCAAGAGACCCAGTACTTC.

The chain links TRBV10-3 to TRBJ2-7; D might be TRBD1 (6 bases). V lost 5 bases to trimming and J lost 4 bases, with 12 bases between them. The germline CDR1 and CDR2 sequences are ENHRY and SYGVKD. The CDR3 is made up of 13 amino acids. DNA of the CDR3: TGTGCCATCAGTCCCGATACAGGGTACGAGCAGTACTTC. Its translation: CAISPDTGYEQYF.

The chain couples TRBV5-1 to TRBJ2-1; 7 bases align to TRBD1. The CDR3 loop spans 13 amino acids. Per germline, CDR1 SGHRS and CDR2 YFSETQ. The ends lost 4 bases at V and 4 bases at J; junction bases unmatched: 2. The CDR3: CASSTGEYNEQFF. Written as DNA, the CDR3 is TGCGCCAGCAGCACAGGGGAATACAATGAGCAGTTCTTC.

The chain combines TRBV15 with TRBJ1-2; TRBD1 is a possible D gene (5 bases). The CDR3 runs 12 residues. Germline V gene sequence: CDR1 LNHNV, CDR2 YYDKDF (reference sequence). V dropped 8 bases and J dropped 4 bases, with 11 bases sitting between them. CDR3 bases: TGTGCCACCTCTAGCGGGGGCTATGGCTACACCTTC. Amino acid sequence: CATSSGGYGYTF.

This clone occurred once. The chain carries TRBV30 and TRBJ2-1, with 7 bases fitting TRBD1. Looked up from germline, CDR1 is GTSNPN and CDR2 is SVGIG (reference sequence). The ends lost 3 bases at V and 2 bases at J; junction bases unmatched: 7. There are 15 residues in the CDR3. CDR3 sequence (DNA): TGTGCCTGGAGGACTCCCGGGACAGCCTACAATGAGCAGTTCTTC. Amino acids: CAWRTPGTAYNEQFF.

The chain couples TRBV20-1 to TRBJ1-2; D is uncertain. Between the trimmed V and J ends, which lost 6 bases and 9 bases, there was a span of 11 bases. This CDR3 has 10 amino acids. The germline V gene has CDR1 DFQATT and CDR2 SNEGSKA (reference sequence). The CDR3 nucleotides read TGCAGTGCGCACAAAGAAAGCTACACCTTC. This translates into CSAHKESYTF.